The source of this T cell receptor beta chain is a study of synovial regulatory T cells in juvenile arthritis. Overall study findings and caveats: CDR3 overlap with synovial Tregs was higher for iaTregs than other blood Tregs.

Repertoires were generated with immunoSEQ multiplex PCR, while TCRdb's copy carries only in-frame clones and drops some. The sample yields 6,000 or so clones, of which the top ten take up 0.5% to 0.65%. Regarding this clone: Its matching antigen is unknown.

Germline lookup yields CDR1 SGHDT and CDR2 YYEEEE. CDR3 length equals 14 residues. DNA is not recorded here. The source is a donor aged 2-30 years with juvenile idiopathic arthritis. The sequenced sample was Treg cells from blood. Subset reported: remaining (HLA-DR-negative) circulating blood Treg cells. V gene TRBV5-6 combines with J gene TRBJ1-2. The CDR3: CASSFGGTSKDYTF.